The next 10 T cell receptor beta chains were all read from a single sample in a study of blood T cell repertoires in COVID-19. Using immunoSEQ multiplex PCR, the repertoire was profiled, and TCRdb retains in-frame clones only, with some absent. In the table there are around 150,000 clones, over 80% of which are singletons. The sample comprised peripheral blood. All receptors derive from a man aged 25 to 45 with COVID-19, enrolled during active disease.

V is TRBV5-6 and J is TRBJ2-5; 14 bases align to TRBD2. V lost 2 bases and J lost 2; bases outside the gene matches: 2. Germline lookup yields CDR1 SGHDT and CDR2 YYEEEE. The CDR3 runs 16 residues. Here the CDR3 reads CASSFGLAGGQETQYF. The CDR3 coding sequence is TGTGCCAGCAGCTTCGGACTAGCGGGAGGTCAAGAGACCCAGTACTTC.

V is TRBV21-1 and J is TRBJ1-5; the table calls TRBD1, which could not be checked here. TRBV21-1 represents a pseudogene. This CDR3 comprises 17 residues. CDR3 in DNA: TGTGCCAGCAGCTCAACGACAAGGGGGATCGGCAATCAGCCCCAGCATTTT. Translated: CASSSTTRGIGNQPQHF.

J is TRBJ2-7 and V is TRBV27, with D perhaps matching TRBD2 (5 bases). The CDR3 loop spans 14 amino acids. V was cut by 0 bases and J by 0 bases, with 6 bases left in between. Germline V lookup: CDR1 MNHEY, CDR2 SMNVEV (reference sequence). The DNA of the CDR3 is TGTGCCAGCAGTTTATCGGGGAGCTCCTACGAGCAGTACTTC. The encoded protein is CASSLSGSSYEQYF.

The chain recombines TRBV5-1 with TRBJ1-5, with 9 bases that match TRBD1. CDR1 is SGHRS, CDR2 YFSETQ, per germline. V dropped 4 bases and J dropped 4; count of bases not matched to a gene: 3. The CDR3 length is 14 residues. CDR3 region: CASSLGTGNQPQHF. The DNA for the CDR3 is TGCGCCAGCAGCCTAGGGACAGGGAATCAGCCCCAGCATTTT.

V is TRBV9 and J is TRBJ1-2; the D gene is possibly TRBD1 (6 bases). The CDR3 runs 15 residues. Germline CDR1 SGDLS, CDR2 YYNGEE. Trimming stripped 1 base from V and 0 bases from J, with 10 bases between. The CDR3 region has the DNA TGTGCCAGCAGCGTAATGGACAGCTCTAACTATGGCTACACCTTC. Its protein product is CASSVMDSSNYGYTF. The variable domain in full, completed from reference TRBV9 and TRBJ1-2, reads DSGVTQTPKHLITATGQRVTLRCSPRSGDLSVYWYQQSLDQGLQFLIQYYNGEERAKGNILERFSAQQFPDLHSELNLSSLELGDSALYFCASSVMDSSNYGYTFGSGTRLTVV.

The CDR3 DNA reads TGTGCCAGCAGCAAACAATCGACTGACAGAGATAGCAATCAGCCCCAGCATTTT. Translating it yields CASSKQSTDRDSNQPQHF. The genes are TRBV21-1 and TRBJ1-5; the tabulated D call, TRBD1, remains unverified against the DNA. TRBV21-1 is deemed a pseudogene. The CDR3 has 18 residues.

The V gene is TRBV7-9, the J gene TRBJ2-7; 7 bases are a match to TRBD1. This CDR3 is built from 16 residues. Germline V gene data show CDR1 as SEHNR and CDR2 as FQNEAQ (reference sequence). Trimming removed 5 bases from V and 3 bases from J; junction bases left unmatched: 13. CDR3 in amino acids: CASSRTPTGLIYEQYF. The CDR3 coding sequence is TGTGCCAGCAGCCGGACCCCGACAGGGCTGATCTACGAGCAGTACTTC.

The CDR3, as DNA: TGTGCCAGCAGCTTTACAGGGAACACTGAAGCTTTCTTT. It codes for CASSFTGNTEAFF. The chain couples TRBV5-4 to TRBJ1-1, with TRBD1 as a possible D gene (5 bases). V was clipped by 2 bases and J by 1 base, with 6 bases between them. Germline values: CDR1 SGHNT, CDR2 YYREEE (reference sequence). This CDR3 region has 13 residues.

This clone appeared once. The chain employs TRBV6-6 and TRBJ2-7, with 10 nucleotides matching TRBD1. The CDR3 is 14 residues long. With V trimmed by 5 bases and J by 2 bases, 3 bases remained unmatched. The germline CDR1 and CDR2 sequences are MNHNY and SVGAGI (reference sequence). The CDR3 region has the DNA TGTGCCAGCAGTGGACAGGGGGTCGCCTACGAGCAGTACTTC. This gives the protein CASSGQGVAYEQYF.

V usage is TRBV21-1 and J usage is TRBJ1-1; TRBD1, the table's D call, lacks a check against the DNA. TRBV21-1 is a listed pseudogene. This CDR3 is 19 amino acids long. As DNA, the CDR3 is TGTGCCAGCAGCAAGTGTGATGACAGTCCTCACGGGCGGAACACTGAAGCTTTCTTT. As protein: CASSKCDDSPHGRNTEAFF.